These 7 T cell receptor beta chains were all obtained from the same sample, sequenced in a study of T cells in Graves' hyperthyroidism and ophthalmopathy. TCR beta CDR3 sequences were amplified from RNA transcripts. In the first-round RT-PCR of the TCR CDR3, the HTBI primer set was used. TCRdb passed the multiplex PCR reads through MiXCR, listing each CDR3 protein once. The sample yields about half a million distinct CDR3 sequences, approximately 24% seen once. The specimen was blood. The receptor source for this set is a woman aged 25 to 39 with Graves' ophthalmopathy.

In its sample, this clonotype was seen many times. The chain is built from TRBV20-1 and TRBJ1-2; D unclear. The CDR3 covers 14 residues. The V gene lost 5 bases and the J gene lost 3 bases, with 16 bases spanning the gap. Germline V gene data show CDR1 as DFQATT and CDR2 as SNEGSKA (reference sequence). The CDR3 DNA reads TGCAGTGCTTCGATGGACGGATTCTACTATGGCTACACCTTC. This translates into CSASMDGFYYGYTF.

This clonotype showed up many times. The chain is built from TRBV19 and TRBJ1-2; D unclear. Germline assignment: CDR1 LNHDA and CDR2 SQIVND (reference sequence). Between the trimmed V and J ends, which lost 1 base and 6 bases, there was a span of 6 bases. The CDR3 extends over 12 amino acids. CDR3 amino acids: CASSIAADGYTF. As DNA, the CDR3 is TGTGCCAGTAGTATAGCGGCCGATGGCTACACCTTC.

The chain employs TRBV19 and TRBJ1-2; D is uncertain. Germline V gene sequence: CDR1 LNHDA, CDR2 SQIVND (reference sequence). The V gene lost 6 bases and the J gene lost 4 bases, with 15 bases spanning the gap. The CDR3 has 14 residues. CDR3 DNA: TGTGCCAGTAGCCAACAGTCCGGCGGCTATGGCTACACCTTC. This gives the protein CASSQQSGGYGYTF.

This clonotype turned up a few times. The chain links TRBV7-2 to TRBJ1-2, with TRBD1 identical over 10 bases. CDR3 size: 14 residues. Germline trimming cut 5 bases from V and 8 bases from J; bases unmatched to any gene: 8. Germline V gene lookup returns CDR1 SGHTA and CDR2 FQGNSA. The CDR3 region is CASSPATGGGGYTF. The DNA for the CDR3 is TGTGCCAGCAGCCCCGCGACAGGGGGCGGCGGCTACACCTTC.

CDR3 protein: CASSYSNRDYHSYEQYF. CDR3 in DNA: TGTGCCAGCAGTTACAGTAACCGGGACTATCACTCCTACGAGCAGTACTTC. The chain is built from TRBV6-2 or TRBV6-3 and TRBJ2-7, with TRBD2 matching 7 bases. The CDR3 has 17 amino acids. Unmatched junction bases numbered 10, after V lost 2 bases and J lost 0 bases. The V gene's germline CDR1 is MNHEY and CDR2 SVGEGT.

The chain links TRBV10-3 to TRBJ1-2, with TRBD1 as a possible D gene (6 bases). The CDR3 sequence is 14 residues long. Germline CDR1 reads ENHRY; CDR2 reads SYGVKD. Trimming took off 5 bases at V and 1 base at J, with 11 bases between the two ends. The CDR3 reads CAISTQGLNYGYTF. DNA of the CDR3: TGTGCCATCAGTACACAGGGACTTAACTATGGCTACACCTTC.

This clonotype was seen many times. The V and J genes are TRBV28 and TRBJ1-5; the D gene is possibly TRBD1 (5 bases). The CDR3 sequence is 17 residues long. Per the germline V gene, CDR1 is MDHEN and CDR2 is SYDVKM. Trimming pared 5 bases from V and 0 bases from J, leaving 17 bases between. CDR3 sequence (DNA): TGTGCCAGCAGTCCACCGTCGGGGCCGTCTAGCAATCAGCCCCAGCATTTT. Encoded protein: CASSPPSGPSSNQPQHF.